Following are 9 T cell receptor beta chains from one sample sequenced in a study of tumor-infiltrating lymphocytes in oesophageal squamous cell carcinoma. One entry per CDR3 protein, called by TCRdb with MiXCR from the PCR reads. This repertoire shows 15,000 to 25,000 distinct CDR3 sequences, 39% found once; its top ten account for roughly a fifth. The sample comprised esophageal tumor tissue. These receptors were collected from a male donor with esophageal squamous cell carcinoma.

J is TRBJ2-1 and V is TRBV7-8; 7 bases match TRBD1. V was pared by 5 bases and J by 7 bases, with 11 bases of the junction left unmatched. Germline V gene lookup returns CDR1 SGHVS and CDR2 FQNEAQ. The CDR3 covers 15 residues. The CDR3 coding sequence is TGTGCCAGCAGCCCGTGGACAGGAAGGGGAAATGAGCAGTTCTTC. Protein: CASSPWTGRGNEQFF.

This clonotype was recorded a few times. V gene TRBV7-2 combines with J gene TRBJ2-5; D possibly corresponds to TRBD2 (5 bases). TRBJ2-1 explains the end of the DNA better; the J call may be wrong. CDR1 SGHTA and CDR2 FQGNSA come from the germline V gene. CDR3 length: 14 amino acids. The CDR3 loop is CASSFLISVNEQFF. The CDR3 bases are TGTGCCAGCAGCTTTTTGATTAGCGTCAATGAGCAGTTCTTC.

Concerning this clonotype: The CDR3 does not close with the conserved phenylalanine or tryptophan, likely indicating a read error. The DNA is left out, because the CDR3 cannot be placed on it with certainty; the CDR3 is given as TCRdb lists it. The chain carries TRBV19 and TRBJ2-3; no check of the table's D call, TRBD2, against the DNA was made. Germline assignment: CDR1 LNHDA and CDR2 SQIVND (reference sequence). Counting both end residues, the CDR3 totals 16 amino acids. The CDR3 is CASSGGREFEALHFGN.

The gene calls are TRBV5-1 and TRBJ2-2, with a weak D call TRBD1 (6 bases). V was shortened by 7 bases and J by 1 base, with 14 bases between the two germline ends. The CDR3 totals 15 residues. Germline V CDR1 and CDR2: SGHRS, YFSETQ. The CDR3 reads CASVNLDRNTGELFF. In nucleotides, the CDR3 is TGCGCCAGCGTAAACCTGGACAGGAACACCGGGGAGCTGTTTTTT.

Regarding this clonotype: This may stem from a read error, because a much larger clone lies one nucleotide away. The V call is TRBV6-4, the J call TRBJ2-7; 13 bases map to TRBD2. CDR1 and CDR2 (germline): MRHNA, SNTAGT. V lost 5 bases to trimming and J lost 7 bases; unmatched junction nucleotides: 11. The CDR3 is made up of 16 amino acids. This CDR3 is CASSTTGTSGNNEQYF. The CDR3 DNA is TGTGCCAGCAGTACGACCGGGACTAGCGGGAACAATGAGCAGTACTTC.

By share of the sample, this clonotype is medium-sized. The V gene is TRBV7-8, the J gene TRBJ2-1, with D unresolved. The CDR3 is 15 residues long. Trimming stripped 1 base from V and 1 base from J, with 8 bases between. Germline CDR1 SGHVS, CDR2 FQNEAQ. Written as DNA, the CDR3 is TGTGCCAGCAGCTTAGAGTCGGCTTCCTACAATGAGCAGTTCTTC. Amino acids: CASSLESASYNEQFF.

The V and J genes are TRBV18 and TRBJ2-5; D is unresolved. The CDR3 extends over 15 amino acids. CDR1 and CDR2 (germline): KGHSH, LQKENI. Trimming cost V 3 bases and J 2 bases, with 13 bases left between them. The CDR3 sequence is CASSPEYLRQETQYF. CDR3 nucleotide sequence: TGTGCCAGCTCACCGGAGTACTTACGACAAGAGACCCAGTACTTC.

Comments on this clonotype: The junction differs from germline at one of its ends, possibly a read error. The chain links TRBV28 to TRBJ2-1; D is perhaps TRBD1 or TRBD2 (6 bases each). This CDR3 has 16 residues. Germline V gene lookup returns CDR1 MDHEN and CDR2 SYDVKM. Here the CDR3 reads CASSLGGGPVNSPLHF. CDR3 coding DNA: TGTGCCAGCAGTTTAGGTGGGGGGCCTGTTAATTCACCCCTCCACTTC.

This clonotype was picked up a small number of times. This sequence joins TRBV4-1 and TRBJ2-3, with a possible D match to TRBD1 (5 bases). The CDR3 is 16 amino acids. CDR1 is MGHRA and CDR2 is YSYEKL in the germline V gene. V lost 0 bases and J lost 4, with 14 bases in between. The CDR3 here is CASSQDIGVGADTQYF. CDR3 DNA sequence: TGCGCCAGCAGCCAAGATATAGGGGTCGGCGCAGATACGCAGTATTTT.